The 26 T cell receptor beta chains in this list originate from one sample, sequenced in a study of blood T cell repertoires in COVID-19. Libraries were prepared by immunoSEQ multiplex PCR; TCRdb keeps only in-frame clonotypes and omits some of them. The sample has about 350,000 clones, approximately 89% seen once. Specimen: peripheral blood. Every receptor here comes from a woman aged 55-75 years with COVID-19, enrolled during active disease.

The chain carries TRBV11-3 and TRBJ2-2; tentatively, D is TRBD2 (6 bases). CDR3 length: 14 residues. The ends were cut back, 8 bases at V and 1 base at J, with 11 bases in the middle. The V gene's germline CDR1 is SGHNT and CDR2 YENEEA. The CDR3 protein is CASSRGRNTGELFF. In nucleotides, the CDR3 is TGTGCCAGCTCACGGGGGAGGAACACCGGGGAGCTGTTTTTT.

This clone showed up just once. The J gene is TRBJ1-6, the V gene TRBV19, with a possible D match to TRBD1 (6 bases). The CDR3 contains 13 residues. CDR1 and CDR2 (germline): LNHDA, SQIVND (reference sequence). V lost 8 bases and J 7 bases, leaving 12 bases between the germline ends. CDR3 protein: CASQIRGNSPLHF. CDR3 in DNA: TGTGCCAGTCAGATCAGGGGAAATTCACCCCTCCACTTT.

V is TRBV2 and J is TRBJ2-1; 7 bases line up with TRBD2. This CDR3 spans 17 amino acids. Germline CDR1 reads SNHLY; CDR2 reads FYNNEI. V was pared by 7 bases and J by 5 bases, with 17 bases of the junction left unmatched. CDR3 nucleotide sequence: TGTGCCAGCATCTACCTCTCTTATGCGGGGGAGAACAATGAGCAGTTCTTC. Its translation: CASIYLSYAGENNEQFF.

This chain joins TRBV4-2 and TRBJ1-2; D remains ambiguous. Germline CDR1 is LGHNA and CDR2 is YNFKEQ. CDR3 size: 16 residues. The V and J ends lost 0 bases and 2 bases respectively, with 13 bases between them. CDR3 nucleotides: TGTGCCAGCAGCCAAGACGCGAACAGTCAAAACTATGGCTACACCTTC. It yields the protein CASSQDANSQNYGYTF.

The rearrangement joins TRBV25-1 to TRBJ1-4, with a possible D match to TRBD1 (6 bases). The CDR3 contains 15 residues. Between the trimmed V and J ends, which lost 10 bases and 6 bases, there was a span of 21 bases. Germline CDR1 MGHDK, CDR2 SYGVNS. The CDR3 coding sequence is TGTGCCACGCAGACCTACAGGGACGGATATGAAAAACTGTTTTTT. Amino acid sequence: CATQTYRDGYEKLFF. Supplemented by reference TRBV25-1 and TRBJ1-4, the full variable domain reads EADIYQTPRYLVIGTGKKITLECSQTMGHDKMYWYQQDPGMELHLIHYSYGVNSTEKGDLSSESTVSRIRTEHFPLTLESARPSHTSQYLCATQTYRDGYEKLFFGSGTQLSVL.

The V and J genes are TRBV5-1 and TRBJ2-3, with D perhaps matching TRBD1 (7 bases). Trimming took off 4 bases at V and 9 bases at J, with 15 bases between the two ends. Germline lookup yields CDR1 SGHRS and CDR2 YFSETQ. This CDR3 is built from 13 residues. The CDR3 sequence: CASSLQGEETQYF. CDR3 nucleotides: TGCGCCAGCAGCCTGCAGGGGGAGGAGACGCAGTATTTT.

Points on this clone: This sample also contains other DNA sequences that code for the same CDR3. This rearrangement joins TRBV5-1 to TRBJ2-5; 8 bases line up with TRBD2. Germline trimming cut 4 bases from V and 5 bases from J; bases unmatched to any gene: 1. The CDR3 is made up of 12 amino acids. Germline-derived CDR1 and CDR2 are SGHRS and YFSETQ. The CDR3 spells CASSPGGETQYF. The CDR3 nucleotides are TGCGCCAGCAGCCCGGGGGGGGAGACCCAGTACTTC.

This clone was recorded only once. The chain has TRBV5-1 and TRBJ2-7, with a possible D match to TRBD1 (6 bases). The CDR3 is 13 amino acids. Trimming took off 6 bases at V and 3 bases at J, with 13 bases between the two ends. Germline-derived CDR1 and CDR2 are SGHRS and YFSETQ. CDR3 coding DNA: TGCGCCAGCACATTCGGGACAAACTACGAGCAGTACTTC. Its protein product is CASTFGTNYEQYF.

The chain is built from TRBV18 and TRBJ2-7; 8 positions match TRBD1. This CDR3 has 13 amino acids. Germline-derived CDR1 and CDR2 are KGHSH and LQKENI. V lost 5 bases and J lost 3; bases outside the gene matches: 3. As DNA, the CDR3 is TGTGCCAGCTCAGTGGGACAGGACTACGAGCAGTACTTC. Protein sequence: CASSVGQDYEQYF.

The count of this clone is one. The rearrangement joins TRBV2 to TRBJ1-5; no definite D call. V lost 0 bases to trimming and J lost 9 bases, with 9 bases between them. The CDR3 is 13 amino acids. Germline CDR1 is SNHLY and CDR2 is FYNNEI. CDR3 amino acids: CASSEAVVSPQHF. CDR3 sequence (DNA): TGTGCCAGCAGTGAAGCTGTCGTGTCGCCCCAGCATTTT.

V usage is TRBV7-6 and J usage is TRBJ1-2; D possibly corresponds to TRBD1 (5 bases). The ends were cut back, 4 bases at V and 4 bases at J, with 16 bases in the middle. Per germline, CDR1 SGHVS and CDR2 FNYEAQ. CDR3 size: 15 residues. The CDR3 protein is CASSSADAGGYGYTF. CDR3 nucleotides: TGTGCCAGCAGCTCTGCGGACGCCGGGGGCTATGGCTACACCTTC. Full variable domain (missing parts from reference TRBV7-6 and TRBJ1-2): GAGVSQSPRYKVTKRGQDVALRCDPISGHVSLYWYRQALGQGPEFLTYFNYEAQQDKSGLPNDRFSAERPEGSISTLTIQRTEQRDSAMYRCASSSADAGGYGYTFGSGTRLTVV.

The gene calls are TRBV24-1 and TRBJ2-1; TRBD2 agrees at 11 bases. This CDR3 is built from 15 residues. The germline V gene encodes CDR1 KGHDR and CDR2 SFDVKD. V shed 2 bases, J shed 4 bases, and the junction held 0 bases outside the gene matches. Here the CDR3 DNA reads TGTGCCACCAGTGATTCTAGCGGGGGGTACAATGAGCAGTTCTTC. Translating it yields CATSDSSGGYNEQFF.

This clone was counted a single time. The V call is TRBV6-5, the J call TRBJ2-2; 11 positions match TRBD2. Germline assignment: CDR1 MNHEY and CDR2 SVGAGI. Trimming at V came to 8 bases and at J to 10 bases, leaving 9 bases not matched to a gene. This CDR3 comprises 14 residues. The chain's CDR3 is CASRGLAATQELFF. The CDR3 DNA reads TGTGCCAGCCGGGGACTAGCGGCGACACAGGAGCTGTTTTTT.

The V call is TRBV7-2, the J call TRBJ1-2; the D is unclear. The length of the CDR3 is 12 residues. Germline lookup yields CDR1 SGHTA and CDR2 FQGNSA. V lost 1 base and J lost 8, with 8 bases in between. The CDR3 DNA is TGTGCCAGCAGCTTAGTCACATCAGGCTACACCTTC. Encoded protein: CASSLVTSGYTF.

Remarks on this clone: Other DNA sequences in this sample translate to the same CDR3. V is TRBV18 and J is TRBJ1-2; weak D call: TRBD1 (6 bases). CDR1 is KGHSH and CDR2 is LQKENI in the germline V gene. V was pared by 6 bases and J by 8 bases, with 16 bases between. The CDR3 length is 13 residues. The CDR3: CASSPDRQGGYTF. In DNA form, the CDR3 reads TGTGCCAGCTCGCCTGACAGGCAGGGGGGCTACACCTTC.

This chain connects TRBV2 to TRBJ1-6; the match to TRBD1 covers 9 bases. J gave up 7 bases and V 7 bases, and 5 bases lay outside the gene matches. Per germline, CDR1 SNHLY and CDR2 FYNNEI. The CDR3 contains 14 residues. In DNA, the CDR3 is TGTGCCAGCACTAGGACAGGGGAAAATTCACCCCTCCACTTT. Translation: CASTRTGENSPLHF.

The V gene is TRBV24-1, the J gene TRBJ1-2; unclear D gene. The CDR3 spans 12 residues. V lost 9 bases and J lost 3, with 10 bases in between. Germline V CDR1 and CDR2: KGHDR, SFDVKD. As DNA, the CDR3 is TGTGCCACCGGAGATGGAGACTATGGCTACACCTTC. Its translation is CATGDGDYGYTF.

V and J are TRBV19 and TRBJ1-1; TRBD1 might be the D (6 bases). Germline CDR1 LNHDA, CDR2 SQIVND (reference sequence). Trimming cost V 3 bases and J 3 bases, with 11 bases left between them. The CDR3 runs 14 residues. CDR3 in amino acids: CASSIPGVYTEAFF. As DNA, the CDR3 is TGTGCCAGTAGTATCCCAGGGGTCTACACTGAAGCTTTCTTT.

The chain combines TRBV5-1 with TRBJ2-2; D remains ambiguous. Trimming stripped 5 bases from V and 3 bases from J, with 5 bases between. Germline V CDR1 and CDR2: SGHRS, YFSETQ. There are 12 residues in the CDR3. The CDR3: CASRQDTGELFF. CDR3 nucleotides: TGCGCCAGCAGGCAGGACACCGGGGAGCTGTTTTTT.

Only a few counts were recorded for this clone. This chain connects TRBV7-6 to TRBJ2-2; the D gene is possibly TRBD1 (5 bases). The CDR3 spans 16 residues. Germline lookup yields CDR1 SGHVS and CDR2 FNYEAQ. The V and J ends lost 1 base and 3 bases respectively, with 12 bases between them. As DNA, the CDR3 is TGTGCCAGCAGCTTAGTGCAGGGCGGCCACACCGGGGAGCTGTTTTTT. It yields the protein CASSLVQGGHTGELFF.

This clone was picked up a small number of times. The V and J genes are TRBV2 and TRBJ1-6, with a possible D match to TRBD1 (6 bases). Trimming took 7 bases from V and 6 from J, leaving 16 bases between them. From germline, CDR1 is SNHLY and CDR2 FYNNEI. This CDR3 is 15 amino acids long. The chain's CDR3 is CASNWDQGGNSPLHF. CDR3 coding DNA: TGTGCCAGCAACTGGGACCAAGGGGGTAATTCACCCCTCCACTTT.

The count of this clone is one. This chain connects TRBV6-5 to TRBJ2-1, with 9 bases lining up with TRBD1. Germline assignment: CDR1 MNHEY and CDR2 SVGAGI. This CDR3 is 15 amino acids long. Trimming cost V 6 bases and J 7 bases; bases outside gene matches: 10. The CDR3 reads CASRGTGQGGNEQFF. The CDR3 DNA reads TGTGCCAGCAGGGGGACGGGACAGGGAGGGAATGAGCAGTTCTTC.

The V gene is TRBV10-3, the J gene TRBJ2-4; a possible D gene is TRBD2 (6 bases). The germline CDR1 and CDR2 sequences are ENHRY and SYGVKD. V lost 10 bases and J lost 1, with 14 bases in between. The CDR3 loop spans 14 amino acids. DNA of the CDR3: TGTGCCACCGGAGGGGTAGGGGCCAAAAACATTCAGTACTTC. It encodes CATGGVGAKNIQYF.

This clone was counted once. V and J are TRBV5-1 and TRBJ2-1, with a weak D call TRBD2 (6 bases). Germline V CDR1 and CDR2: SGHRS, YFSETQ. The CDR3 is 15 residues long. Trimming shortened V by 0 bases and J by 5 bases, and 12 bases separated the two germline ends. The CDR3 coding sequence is TGCGCCAGCAGCTTGGCCCGGGACTTCCACAATGAGCAGTTCTTC. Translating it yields CASSLARDFHNEQFF.

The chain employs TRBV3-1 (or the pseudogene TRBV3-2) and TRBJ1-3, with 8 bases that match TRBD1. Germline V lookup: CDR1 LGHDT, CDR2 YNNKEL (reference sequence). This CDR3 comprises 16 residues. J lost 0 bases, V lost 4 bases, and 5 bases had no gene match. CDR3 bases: TGTGCCAGCAGCCCCAGGGGGCTTGGCTCTGGAAACACCATATATTTT. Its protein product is CASSPRGLGSGNTIYF.

The CDR3 DNA reads TGTGCCAGCAGCTTATTTAAACGGTCACTTTGTCGCTACACCTTC. This gives the protein CASSLFKRSLCRYTF. This chain uses TRBV7-9 with TRBJ1-2; D gene unclear. Trimming left V 2 bases short and J 9 bases short, with 19 bases between. The length of the CDR3 is 15 residues. Per germline, CDR1 SEHNR and CDR2 FQNEAQ (reference sequence).